This T cell receptor beta chain originates from a study of vaccination effects on CD4 cells after COVID-19. Study-wide results and caveats: Vaccine- and infection-induced clones showed marked clonal contraction late following vaccination. There were few convalescent patients in the study and no early post-infection timepoints.

The protocol was immunoSEQ multiplex PCR, while the TCRdb copy is restricted to in-frame clones and leaves out a portion. Here the sample spans tens of thousands of clones, roughly three fifths being singletons. The CDR3 totals 15 residues. Germline loops: CDR1 KGHSH, CDR2 LQKENI. V was clipped by 6 bases and J by 4 bases; unmatched bases: 7. At the end of about 9 days of culture, CD4+ T cells were isolated. Testing of the vaccine recipients showed negative nucleocapsid antibodies and no prior SARS-CoV-2 infection. IL-2 medium supplanted half the medium on days 3 and 7. Comment on this clone: What it binds is unknown.

This chain links TRBV18 with TRBJ2-1, with 9 bases aligning to TRBD1. The sequenced sample was CD4+ T cells from PBMCs cultured without peptide, obtained before COVID-19 vaccination. The TCR was taken from a human donor who received a COVID-19 vaccine. CDR3 sequence: CASSQGQGRYNEQFF. CDR3 DNA sequence: TGTGCCAGCTCTCAAGGACAGGGGCGATACAATGAGCAGTTCTTC.